Each of the 6 T cell receptor beta chains below was sequenced from the same sample in a study of T-cell reconstitution after alpha-beta-depleted transplantation in children. Preparation of the TCRbeta library was carried out with unique molecular identifiers. TCRdb used MiXCR to reprocess the PCR reads, holding one entry per CDR3 protein. This table holds over 200,000 distinct CDR3 sequences, around 9.9% found once. This material consisted of PBMCs, taken before TCRalphabeta/CD19-depleted stem cell transplant. The receptors come from a child younger than two with acute myeloid leukemia, due to receive a stem cell transplant.

In this sample, this clonotype turned up many times. The chain couples TRBV29-1 to TRBJ2-1; TRBD2 matches at 12 bases. CDR3 length: 17 residues. CDR1 and CDR2 from the germline V gene are SQVTM and ANQGSEA. V shed 3 bases, J shed 4 bases, and the junction held 10 bases outside the gene matches. The CDR3 region has the DNA TGCAGCGTTGAGAAAGCCTTCGGACTAGCGGGATACAATGAGCAGTTCTTC. It translates to CSVEKAFGLAGYNEQFF.

This clonotype occurred many times. The J gene is TRBJ2-7, the V gene TRBV5-4, with 8 bases fitting TRBD2. Germline-derived CDR1 and CDR2 are SGHNT and YYREEE (reference sequence). The CDR3 loop spans 14 amino acids. The V and J ends lost 7 bases and 5 bases, in that order; junction bases with no gene match: 11. The DNA for the CDR3 is TGTGCCAGCGGTAGGATCCAGCGGGAGAACGAGCAGTACTTC. This codes for CASGRIQRENEQYF.

The CDR3 loop reads CASSWNTGLQGTEAFF. The DNA for the CDR3 is TGTGCCAGCAGCTGGAACACGGGCCTCCAGGGCACTGAAGCTTTCTTT. The chain links TRBV7-9 to TRBJ1-1; D is possibly TRBD1 (5 bases). Germline loops: CDR1 SEHNR, CDR2 FQNEAQ (reference sequence). CDR3 length: 16 residues. Deletions cut 4 bases from V and 4 bases from J, with 19 bases between.

The V and J genes are TRBV5-3 and TRBJ2-1, with D maybe TRBD2 (7 bases). TRBV5-3 is classed as an ORF, of uncertain function. The length of the CDR3 is 17 residues. Trimming cost V 8 bases and J 7 bases, with 28 bases left between them. The CDR3 sequence: CARGPGGGNRVKNEQFF. The CDR3 DNA reads as TGTGCCAGGGGCCCTGGGGGGGGAAACAGGGTGAAAAATGAGCAGTTCTTC.

This clonotype appeared many times. The rearrangement links TRBV5-1 to TRBJ2-2; D is unresolved. The V gene lost 0 bases and the J gene lost 3 bases, with 9 bases spanning the gap. CDR3 length: 15 amino acids. Germline-derived CDR1 and CDR2 are SGHRS and YFSETQ. CDR3 sequence (DNA): TGCGCCAGCAGCTTGGATCCAGCAGACACCGGGGAGCTGTTTTTT. It translates to CASSLDPADTGELFF.

This clonotype was counted many times. This chain uses TRBV5-1 with TRBJ2-1, with 7 positions matching TRBD2. V lost 0 bases to trimming and J lost 3 bases; unmatched junction nucleotides: 3. Germline lookup yields CDR1 SGHRS and CDR2 YFSETQ. This CDR3 comprises 15 residues. The CDR3, as DNA: TGCGCCAGCAGCTTGGAACCTAGCGGCTACAATGAGCAGTTCTTC. Protein: CASSLEPSGYNEQFF.